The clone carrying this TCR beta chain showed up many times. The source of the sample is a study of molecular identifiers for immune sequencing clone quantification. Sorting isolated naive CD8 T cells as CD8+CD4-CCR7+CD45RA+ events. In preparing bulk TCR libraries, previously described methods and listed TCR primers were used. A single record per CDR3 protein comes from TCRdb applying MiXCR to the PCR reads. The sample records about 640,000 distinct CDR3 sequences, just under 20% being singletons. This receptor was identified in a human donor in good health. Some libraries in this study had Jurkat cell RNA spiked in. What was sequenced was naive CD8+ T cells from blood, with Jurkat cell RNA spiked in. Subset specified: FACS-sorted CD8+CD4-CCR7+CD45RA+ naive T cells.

The CDR3 DNA sequence: TGTGCCAGCAGCCAAGATTTCATCGAGACCCAGTACTTC. It specifies CASSQDFIETQYF. V gene TRBV14 combines with J gene TRBJ2-5; D unclear. The V end was cut by 0 bases, the J end by 5 bases, with 7 bases between. CDR1 and CDR2 from the germline V gene are SGHDN and FVKESK. This CDR3 has 13 amino acids. Combining the CDR3 with reference TRBV14 and TRBJ2-5 gives the whole variable domain EAGVTQFPSHSVIEKGQTVTLRCDPISGHDNLYWYRRVMGKEIKFLLHFVKESKQDESGMPNNRFLAERTGGTYSTLKVQPAELEDSGVYFCASSQDFIETQYFGPGTRLLVL.